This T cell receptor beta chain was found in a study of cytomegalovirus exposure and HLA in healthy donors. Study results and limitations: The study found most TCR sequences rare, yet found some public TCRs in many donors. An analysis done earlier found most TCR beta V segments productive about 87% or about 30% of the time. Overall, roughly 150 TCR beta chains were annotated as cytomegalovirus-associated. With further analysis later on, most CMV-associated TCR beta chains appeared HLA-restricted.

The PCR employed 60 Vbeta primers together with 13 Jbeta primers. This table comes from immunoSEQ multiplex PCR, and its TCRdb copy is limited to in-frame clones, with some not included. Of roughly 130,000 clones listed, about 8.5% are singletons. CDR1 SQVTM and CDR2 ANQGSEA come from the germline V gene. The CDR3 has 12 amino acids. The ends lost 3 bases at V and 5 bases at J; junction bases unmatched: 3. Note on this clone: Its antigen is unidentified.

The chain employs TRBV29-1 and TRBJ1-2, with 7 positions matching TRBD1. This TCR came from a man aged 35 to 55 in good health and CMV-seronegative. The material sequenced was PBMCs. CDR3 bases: TGCAGCGTTGACGGACAGGCTTATGGCTACACCTTC. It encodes CSVDGQAYGYTF.